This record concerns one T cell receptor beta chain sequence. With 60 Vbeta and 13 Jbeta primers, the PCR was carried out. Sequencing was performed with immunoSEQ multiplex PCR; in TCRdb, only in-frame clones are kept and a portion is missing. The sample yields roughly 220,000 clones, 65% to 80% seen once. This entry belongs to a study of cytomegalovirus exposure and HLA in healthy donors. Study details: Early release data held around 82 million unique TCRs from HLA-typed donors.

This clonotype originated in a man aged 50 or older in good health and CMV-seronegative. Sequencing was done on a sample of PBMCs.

CDR3 DNA: TGTGCCAGCAGCACCGGGACAGCGAACACTGAAGCTTTCTTT. Its protein is CASSTGTANTEAFF. V is TRBV27 and J is TRBJ1-1, with 7 bases aligning to TRBD1. There are 14 residues in the CDR3. Germline V gene data show CDR1 as MNHEY and CDR2 as SMNVEV (reference sequence). V lost 6 bases, J lost 1 base, and 5 bases stayed unmatched.